This is a list of T cell receptor beta chains from one sample in a study of T cells after yellow fever vaccination. Via MiXCR, TCRdb re-called the 5' RACE reads, giving one row per CDR3 protein. The sample shows a few hundred thousand distinct CDR3 sequences, about 17% of them seen only once. This sample comprised PBMCs, obtained before the yellow fever booster vaccination. The receptor source for this set is a man younger than 35 who received the YFV17D yellow fever vaccine. CDR3s include the opening cysteine and the closing phenylalanine or tryptophan. The D gene is left open where the match is weak. Only part of the rows carry a size: once, few, many, or a class if the clone is expanded.

>.|.|TRBJ2-3|TRBV4-3
TGCGCCAGCAGCCAAGAGCCCGGGGGAAGGACAGATACGCAGTATTTT
CASSQEPGGRTDTQYF
>.|.|TRBJ1-1|TRBV18
TGTGCCAGCTCATCTTTTAACACTGAAGCTTTCTTT
CASSSFNTEAFF
>TRBD1|.|TRBJ2-7|TRBV6-2/TRBV6-3
TGTGCCAGCAGTTCACTACCGGGACAGGGAAGGGACGAGCAGTACTTC
CASSSLPGQGRDEQYF
>.|.|TRBJ2-7|TRBV27
TGTGCCAGCAGTCTCCCGAGAACAACCTACGAGCAGTACTTC
CASSLPRTTYEQYF
>TRBD1|few|TRBJ1-6|TRBV20-1
TGCAGTGCCACGGACAGGGCCTATTCACCCCTCCACTTT
CSATDRAYSPLHF
>.|.|TRBJ2-2|TRBV5-6
TGTGCCAGCAGCTTGCCACCAAACACCGGGGAGCTGTTTTTT
CASSLPPNTGELFF
>.|few|TRBJ1-1|TRBV20-1
TGCAGTGCTACGGTCGTGAACACTGAAGCTTTCTTT
CSATVVNTEAFF
>.|many|TRBJ2-5|TRBV18
TGTGCCAGCTCACCCGAATCGGGTGGGGAGACCCAGTACTTC
CASSPESGGETQYF
>TRBD1|.|TRBJ2-1|TRBV5-1
TGCGCCAGCAGCTTGGGCGCCCAGGGGGCGCGAAGTGAGCAGTTCTTC
CASSLGAQGARSEQFF
>.|.|TRBJ2-2|TRBV9
TGTGCCAGCAGCGTAGAGAATGGGGAGCTGTTTTTT
CASSVENGELFF
>TRBD2|.|TRBJ2-2|TRBV6-1
TGTGCCAGCAGTGAAGGGGGTAGCGGGGACGCCGGGGAGCTGTTTTTT
CASSEGGSGDAGELFF
>.|few|TRBJ2-3|TRBV7-8
TGTGCCAGCAGCAGAGACGGGGCCAGGGATACGCAGTATTTT
CASSRDGARDTQYF
>TRBD1|few|TRBJ1-6|TRBV12-3/TRBV12-4
TGTGCCAGCAGTCCCTCATTCTTAGACAGGGGGAATTCACCCCTCCACTTT
CASSPSFLDRGNSPLHF
>.|.|TRBJ1-4|TRBV27
TGTGCCAGCAGCCCCCGAACTAATGAAAAACTGTTTTTT
CASSPRTNEKLFF
>.|few|TRBJ1-3|TRBV12-3/TRBV12-4
TGTGCCAGCAGTTTCGCAGGGATTGCTGGAAACACCATATATTTT
CASSFAGIAGNTIYF
>.|.|TRBJ2-1|TRBV4-1
TGCGCCAGCAGCCAACACCCGACTAGCAATGAGCAGTTCTTC
CASSQHPTSNEQFF
>.|.|TRBJ1-3|TRBV12-3/TRBV12-4
TGTGCCAGCAGTTCCCTCGTCAGCTCTGGAAACACCATATATTTT
CASSSLVSSGNTIYF
>TRBD1|few|TRBJ1-6|TRBV7-9
TGTGCCAGCAGCTTAGTACAGGGGGCTGATTCACCCCTCCACTTT
CASSLVQGADSPLHF
>TRBD1|many|TRBJ1-1|TRBV4-3
TGCGCCAGCAGCTTACAGGACAGGTATGAAGCTTTCTTT
CASSLQDRYEAFF
>.|few|TRBJ2-1|TRBV5-5
TGTGCCAGCAGCTCGCTCAGCGATGAGCAGTTCTTC
CASSSLSDEQFF
>TRBD1|many|TRBJ2-1|TRBV27
TGTGCCAGCAGTTTTCAACGGGACAGCTACAATGAGCAGTTCTTC
CASSFQRDSYNEQFF
>.|.|TRBJ2-7|TRBV6-5
TGTGCCAGCAGTCCGAAGACAGGCAAAGCTTCCTACGAGCAGTACTTC
CASSPKTGKASYEQYF
>.|few|TRBJ2-1|TRBV5-1
TGCGCCAGCAGCCCGATGGCGGCGCAGGGTGAGCAGTTCTTC
CASSPMAAQGEQFF
>.|few|TRBJ1-1|TRBV6-5
TGTGCCAGCAGCTATACCCGGGACACTGAAGCTTTCTTT
CASSYTRDTEAFF
>.|few|TRBJ2-7|TRBV12-3/TRBV12-4
TGTGCCAGCAGTTTACTGGGGGTCCACGAGCAGTACTTC
CASSLLGVHEQYF
>.|.|TRBJ1-1|TRBV20-1
TGCAGTGCTAGAGATGCCGGGACCCTGAACACTGAAGCTTTCTTT
CSARDAGTLNTEAFF
>.|.|TRBJ2-7|TRBV7-9
TGTGCCAGCAGCCCCCGGGACTACGAGCAGTACTTC
CASSPRDYEQYF
>.|few|TRBJ1-2|TRBV28
TGTGCCAGCAGGCCCGGGCCCTATTATGGCTACACCTTC
CASRPGPYYGYTF
>.|few|TRBJ1-5|TRBV5-6
TGTGCCAGCAGCTTAACCGGGAGAAATCAGCCCCAGCATTTT
CASSLTGRNQPQHF
>.|.|TRBJ2-6|TRBV28
TGTGCCAGCAGAAACAGGGGAGGGGGGGCCAACGTCCTGACTTTC
CASRNRGGGANVLTF
>.|.|TRBJ2-1|TRBV11-3
TGTGCCAGCAGCTCAAATCTGGCAGACTCCTACAATGAGCAGTTCTTC
CASSSNLADSYNEQFF
>.|few|TRBJ2-7|TRBV6-2/TRBV6-3
TGTGCCAGCAGTTACGAGAGCGGAACAGGGTTGACCTACGAGCAGTACTTC
CASSYESGTGLTYEQYF
>.|.|TRBJ1-5|TRBV5-5
TGTGCCAGCAGCTTGGAAGGGGCCCGAAGTAGGGCCCAGCCCCAGCATTTT
CASSLEGARSRAQPQHF
>TRBD1|few|TRBJ1-2|TRBV24-1
TGTGCCACCAGTGACCGACAGGGGACCTATGGCTACACCTTC
CATSDRQGTYGYTF
>.|.|TRBJ2-5|TRBV4-2
TGTGCCAGCAGCCAAGGGTCAGGGCAAGAGACCCAGTACTTC
CASSQGSGQETQYF
>.|few|TRBJ2-5|TRBV7-9
TGTGCCAGCAGCTTTCTCTCGTTGGCCTCAGAGACCCAGTACTTC
CASSFLSLASETQYF
>TRBD2|few|TRBJ2-1|TRBV13
TGTGCCAGCAGCCCACGGGAGGGCGAGGCCTACAATGAGCAGTTCTTC
CASSPREGEAYNEQFF
>.|.|TRBJ2-2|TRBV5-5
TGTGCCAGCAGCTTATATCGACTAAGGTCCGGGGAGCTGTTTTTT
CASSLYRLRSGELFF
>TRBD1|.|TRBJ1-2|TRBV20-1
TGCAGTGCTAGAGACCGGGACAGGCCTAACTATGGCTACACCTTC
CSARDRDRPNYGYTF
>TRBD2|.|TRBJ2-2|TRBV4-2
TGTGCCAGCAGCCAAACAGCGGGGGGTCGGACCGGGGAGCTGTTTTTT
CASSQTAGGRTGELFF
>.|.|TRBJ1-4|TRBV11-1
TGTGCCAGCAGCTTACGACAGGCCGGATCGAATAATGAAAAACTGTTTTTT
CASSLRQAGSNNEKLFF
>.|.|TRBJ2-7|TRBV7-2
TGTGCCAGCAGCCTATCATTGAGGATGGAGCAGTACTTC
CASSLSLRMEQYF
>.|.|TRBJ1-5|TRBV6-2/TRBV6-3
TGTGCCAGCAGTTACTCAATGGACACAAATCAGCCCCAGCATTTT
CASSYSMDTNQPQHF
>.|few|TRBJ2-3|TRBV5-1
TGCGCCAGCAGCCCGGGGATGGGAACCACCCGGGGTACGCAGTATTTT
CASSPGMGTTRGTQYF
>.|.|TRBJ2-7|TRBV6-5
TGTGCCATCAAAAGACAGGAACAATCCTACGAGCAGTACTTC
CAIKRQEQSYEQYF
>TRBD1|few|TRBJ2-3|TRBV5-1
TGCGCCAGCAGCTTACCCTCACAGGGGGATACGCAGTATTTT
CASSLPSQGDTQYF
>.|few|TRBJ2-7|TRBV10-1
TGCGCCAGCAGTGAGGCCCTCTACGAGCAGTACTTC
CASSEALYEQYF
>.|.|TRBJ2-3|TRBV20-1
TGCAGTGCTAATCTCGCCGTCGGTGGAGATACGCAGTATTTT
CSANLAVGGDTQYF
>.|.|TRBJ1-6|TRBV12-3/TRBV12-4
TGTGCCAGCAGTCAAAGCCCGACTAATTCACCCCTCCACTTT
CASSQSPTNSPLHF
>.|.|TRBJ1-3|TRBV3-1
TGTGCCAGCAGCCAAGATTGGACCCACTCTGGAAACACCATATATTTT
CASSQDWTHSGNTIYF
>.|few|TRBJ2-4|TRBV20-1
TGCAGTGCTCAGGGTTGGGCCAAAAACATTCAGTACTTC
CSAQGWAKNIQYF
>.|.|TRBJ2-2|TRBV7-9
TGTGCCAGCAGCTTTAACGTGGCTAGCGCGACCGGGGAGCTGTTTTTT
CASSFNVASATGELFF
>.|few|TRBJ1-3|TRBV10-3
TGTGCCATCACCGGCGGCGACTCTGGAAACACCATATATTTT
CAITGGDSGNTIYF